The 10 T cell receptor beta chains given below trace back to one sample, sequenced in a study of blood T cell repertoires in COVID-19 (dated by TCRdb to the early 2020s). Library generation was performed with the immunoSEQ multiplex PCR assay. Held by TCRdb, this immuneACCESS table contains in-frame sequences only and omits some clones. Under half of the omission traces to an unresolved V gene where checked; the cause of the rest is unknown. In this sample the table shows 120,000 to 150,000 clones, 87% of which occur a single time. The ten largest clones take up roughly 4% of the sample. The sequenced sample was peripheral blood. The receptors shown here come from a woman in her thirties or forties with acute or convalescent COVID-19.

This sequence joins TRBV6-6 and TRBJ1-2, with 8 bases aligning to TRBD1. The V gene's germline CDR1 is MNHNY and CDR2 SVGAGI (reference sequence). The CDR3 covers 14 residues. V trimming: 4 bases; J trimming: 4 bases; junction bases outside the gene matches: 5. The CDR3 loop is CASSLDRDIYGYTF. The CDR3 DNA reads as TGTGCCAGCAGTTTGGACAGGGACATCTATGGCTACACCTTC.

This rearrangement joins TRBV2 to TRBJ2-6, with D tentatively TRBD1 (6 bases). Germline assignment: CDR1 SNHLY and CDR2 FYNNEI. This CDR3 spans 15 amino acids. The germline V and J ends were trimmed by 6 bases and 1 base, with 10 bases remaining between them. The CDR3, as DNA: TGTGCCAGCAGCAGAGGGGGATCTGGGGCCAACGTCCTGACTTTC. This sequence encodes CASSRGGSGANVLTF.

J is TRBJ1-3 and V is TRBV3-1 (or the pseudogene TRBV3-2); possibly TRBD1 for D (6 bases). Trimming removed 4 bases at V and 0 bases at J, with 13 bases between. The CDR3 is made up of 16 amino acids. CDR1 and CDR2 from the germline V gene are LGHDT and YNNKEL (reference sequence). The CDR3 DNA follows: TGTGCCAGCAGCCTTACAGGGCGCCTCTCTGGAAACACCATATATTTT. Its translation is CASSLTGRLSGNTIYF.

This chain uses TRBV28 with TRBJ1-2; D gene uncertain. There are 14 residues in the CDR3. Germline values: CDR1 MDHEN, CDR2 SYDVKM. Trimming pared 1 base from V and 4 bases from J, leaving 10 bases between. The CDR3 sequence: CASSLLAAIYGYTF. As DNA, the CDR3 is TGTGCCAGCAGTTTATTGGCGGCTATCTATGGCTACACCTTC.

V and J are TRBV5-1 and TRBJ1-3; tentative D call: TRBD1 (6 bases). V was clipped by 0 bases and J by 2 bases, with 12 bases between them. The germline V gene encodes CDR1 SGHRS and CDR2 YFSETQ. The CDR3 is 16 residues long. CDR3 nucleotides: TGCGCCAGCAGCTTGGCCCAGGGGTTGACTGGAAACACCATATATTTT. It translates to CASSLAQGLTGNTIYF.

As concerns this clone: In the same sample, other DNA sequences code for this CDR3. The V and J genes are TRBV6-6 and TRBJ1-5; unclear D gene. Per germline, CDR1 MNHNY and CDR2 SVGAGI (reference sequence). V lost 0 bases and J 3 bases, leaving 6 bases between the germline ends. This CDR3 comprises 14 residues. For the CDR3, the DNA is TGTGCCAGCAGTTACTCTGAGGACAATCAGCCCCAGCATTTT. Its protein is CASSYSEDNQPQHF.

CDR3 sequence: CASSQRTSPYEQYF. As DNA, the CDR3 is TGTGCCAGCAGCCAACGGACTAGTCCCTACGAGCAGTACTTC. V and J are TRBV3-1 (or the pseudogene TRBV3-2) and TRBJ2-7; 7 bases are shared with TRBD2. V lost 2 bases to trimming and J lost 2 bases; unmatched junction nucleotides: 3. This CDR3 spans 14 amino acids. Germline CDR1 LGHDT, CDR2 YNNKEL (reference sequence).

The chain has TRBV4-3 and TRBJ1-6, with D possibly TRBD1 on 6 matching bases. The ends were cut back, 0 bases at V and 6 bases at J, with 15 bases in the middle. The length of the CDR3 is 17 residues. Germline V CDR1 and CDR2: LGHNA, YSLEER. DNA of the CDR3: TGCGCCAGCAGCCAAGATTTAGGCAGGGGCGCTAATTCACCCCTCCACTTT. Translated, it gives CASSQDLGRGANSPLHF.

In its sample, this clone was seen once. This CDR3 reads CASSARPWAGTGELFF. The CDR3 DNA follows: TGTGCCAGCAGTGCTCGCCCGTGGGCAGGCACCGGGGAGCTGTTTTTT. V and J are TRBV6-1 and TRBJ2-2; D is unclear. Trimming removed 4 bases at V and 4 bases at J, with 16 bases between. The germline V gene encodes CDR1 MNHNS and CDR2 SASEGT. This CDR3 region has 16 residues.

J is TRBJ2-2 and V is TRBV7-8, with TRBD2 as a possible D gene (5 bases). V dropped 10 bases and J dropped 7 bases, with 16 bases sitting between them. CDR3 length: 13 residues. The germline CDR1 and CDR2 sequences are SGHVS and FQNEAQ. The CDR3 loop is CAISRGLGGELFF. The CDR3 bases are TGTGCCATTTCCCGAGGGCTGGGCGGGGAGCTGTTTTTT.